This T cell receptor beta chain was captured in a study of T cell responses to AZD1222 COVID-19 vaccine (dated by TCRdb to the early 2020s). Regarding the study in general: AZD1222 recipients given second doses at about 4 weeks or at about 12 weeks were pooled, since spike-specific TCR depth and breadth were not found to differ between the two schedules. TCR sequencing was performed for about 240 trial participants, of whom roughly 200 were given two doses of AZD1222 and some 25 were given two doses of MenACWY control vaccine. Enrollment into the trials was organized by age into subgroups of 18-55, 56-69 and 70-plus years, and those subgroups contained about 150, 27 and 61 TCR-sequenced participants, respectively. The research as a whole found: The 56-69-year group was small, and its depth increase did not reach significance, likely because of low power. Reportedly, almost half of the unique spike-specific TCRs recognized epitopes lying outside the regions that are mutated in the B.1.351 and B.1.1.7 variants. Only five to seven AZD1222 recipients were SARS-CoV-2 seropositive at baseline, limiting conclusions about previously exposed vaccinees. No day 14 peak-response samples were available, so repertoires were characterized only after the peak T cell response. The whole spike protein was spanned by vaccine-associated CD4 TCRs, and dominant responses were seen in regions 160-218 and 743-854. After two AZD1222 doses, both the breadth and the depth of spike-specific TCRs were significantly higher than at day 0 and than in MenACWY recipients. Most participants were white British and females outnumbered males, and the authors suggested that clonal diversity may have been underestimated.

V lost 3 bases and J lost 7 bases; the stretch between them is 19 bases long. CDR1 is given as MDHEN and CDR2 as SYDVKM, both from the germline V gene. The CDR3 runs 15 amino acids, cysteine and phenylalanine included. The retained sequence is limited to the CDR3, 45 bases, with the frame set at the first base. Reading the label with the study, this specimen's time point is: baseline before first vaccination. Samples from vaccinated people were obtained from the UK trials COV001 and COV002, which included a single-blind randomized controlled phase 2/3 trial of AZD1222 (ChAdOx1 nCoV-19) in healthy adults. For TCRbeta chain sequencing, PBMC samples were collected from trial participants at day 0 and at day 28 after the second dose. This clone is medium-sized (0.01 to 0.1%) in its sample. Its antigen specificity is not known. No base-level quality is on record; no much larger clone is a single base apart.

The CDR3 regions of human TCRbeta chains were subjected to immunosequencing. As for the authors' bioinformatics: TCRs in the repertoires were compared against a reference library of SARS-CoV-2-specific TCRs that had been generated with the MIRA antigen-specificity platform. Breadth was defined as the fraction of unique TCRs that were SARS-CoV-2-associated, and depth was defined as the fraction of total T cells that were SARS-CoV-2-associated. Using the MIRA data, each spike-specific TCR was mapped to the spike region that the TCR reacts to and placed in a CD4 or CD8 class. Log10-transformed breadth and depth values were compared by one-way ANOVA with Sidak's multiple comparisons tests. Sourced from immuneACCESS, this table was stored by TCRdb with only in-frame sequences that have V and J called. A share of the clones is absent; for the studies checked, an unresolved V gene accounts for under half, and the remainder has no known explanation. V, J and clone size were drawn from that table, and D and trimming were deduced from the DNA. The sample records approximately 120,000 clones, around 92% of which are singletons. The ten largest clones take up 0.9% to 1.2% of the sample.

This clonotype was obtained from an adult in good health. The sample was peripheral blood, taken on day 0 of AZD1222 vaccination. The chain uses TRBV28 and TRBJ2-7; matching of 6 bases hints at TRBD2 as the D gene. The CDR3 in this case is CASSLTGVSIREQYF. The DNA sequence reads TGTGCCAGCAGTTTGACGGGGGTTTCTATCAGGGAGCAGTACTTC. Supplemented by the reference TRBV28 and TRBJ2-7 proteins around the CDR3, the complete variable domain is DVKVTQSSRYLVKRTGEKVFLECVQDMDHENMFWYRQDPGLGLRLIYFSYDVKMKEKGDIPEGYSVSREKKERFSLILESASTNQTSMYLCASSLTGVSIREQYFGPGTRLTVT.